Below, 20 T cell receptor beta chains from the same sample are listed, as sequenced in a study of STAT5B mutations in CD4+ large granular lymphocyte leukemia. The protocol was immunoSEQ multiplex PCR, while the TCRdb copy is restricted to in-frame clones and leaves out a portion. The repertoire holds about 48,000 clones, about 70% seen once, with about 1.5% in the top ten. The sample taken for sequencing was CD4+ T cells from blood buffy coats. All receptors come from a human donor in good health.

The genes are TRBV5-1 and TRBJ2-2, with D unclear. This CDR3 is 13 amino acids long. V was trimmed by 0 bases and J by 7 bases, leaving 7 bases between them. Per germline, CDR1 SGHRS and CDR2 YFSETQ. The CDR3 region is CASSLAEDGELFF. CDR3 nucleotide sequence: TGCGCCAGCAGCTTGGCCGAGGACGGGGAGCTGTTTTTT.

The CDR3 DNA sequence: TGTGCCAGCAGACAGGGATCCTATAATTCACCCCTCCACTTT. It yields the protein CASRQGSYNSPLHF. This chain joins TRBV6-5 and TRBJ1-6; D might be TRBD1 (6 bases). The germline gives CDR1 MNHEY, CDR2 SVGAGI. Trimming took off 6 bases at V and 1 base at J, with 7 bases between the two ends. This CDR3 comprises 14 residues.

The chain has TRBV19 and TRBJ1-1; maybe TRBD1 (6 bases). Germline lookup yields CDR1 LNHDA and CDR2 SQIVND (reference sequence). This CDR3 region has 15 residues. V was cut by 3 bases and J by 4 bases, with 15 bases left in between. CDR3 bases: TGTGCCAGTAGTATCTTGGGGGGGCAGGCCACTGAAGCTTTCTTT. Translated, it gives CASSILGGQATEAFF.

V usage is TRBV6-1 and J usage is TRBJ2-1, with 9 bases matching TRBD2. CDR1 is MNHNS, CDR2 SASEGT, per germline. V trimming: 6 bases; J trimming: 5 bases; junction bases outside the gene matches: 8. The CDR3 length is 15 residues. The CDR3 region has the DNA TGTGCCAGCAGCCGAAGGTCTAGCGGGGACAATGAGCAGTTCTTC. Translation: CASSRRSSGDNEQFF.

In DNA, the CDR3 is TGCGCCAGCAGCCCCAGTTCAGGACAGGGGGCGGGAGAGACCCAGTACTTC. It is translated as CASSPSSGQGAGETQYF. The chain has TRBV4-1 and TRBJ2-5, with 11 positions matching TRBD1. From germline, CDR1 is MGHRA and CDR2 YSYEKL. The CDR3 has 17 amino acids. V was pared by 4 bases and J by 4 bases, with 11 bases of the junction left unmatched.

This clone was observed a few times. The chain couples TRBV7-3 to TRBJ1-1; TRBD1 matches 7 bases. This CDR3 is 15 amino acids long. Trimming took 4 bases from V and 0 from J; bases not matched to a gene: 5. Looked up from germline, CDR1 is SGHTA and CDR2 is FQGTGA. CDR3 region: CASSSAGQMNTEAFF. CDR3 coding DNA: TGTGCCAGCAGCTCAGCGGGACAGATGAACACTGAAGCTTTCTTT.

The V and J genes are TRBV19 and TRBJ1-5; possibly TRBD1 for D (6 bases). Deletions cut 5 bases from V and 8 bases from J, with 13 bases between. From germline, CDR1 is LNHDA and CDR2 SQIVND (reference sequence). The length of the CDR3 is 13 residues. CDR3 protein: CASSDTGTEPQHF. CDR3 bases: TGTGCCAGTAGTGATACAGGGACGGAGCCCCAGCATTTT.

The chain links TRBV5-1 to TRBJ2-2; D gene ambiguous. The CDR3 consists of 16 residues. Trimming took 0 bases from V and 2 from J, leaving 11 bases between them. Looked up from germline, CDR1 is SGHRS and CDR2 is YFSETQ. CDR3 DNA: TGCGCCAGCAGCTTGGAGGCCGCCCGAAACACCGGGGAGCTGTTTTTT. Its translation: CASSLEAARNTGELFF.

Concerning this clone itself: Other DNA sequences in this specimen translate into the identical CDR3. The V and J genes are TRBV5-1 and TRBJ1-6; D possibly corresponds to TRBD1 (5 bases). With 5 bases removed from V and 9 bases from J, the gap between germline ends came to 15 bases. The CDR3 covers 14 residues. CDR1 is SGHRS, CDR2 YFSETQ, per germline. This CDR3 is CASSPPREGSPLHF. The CDR3 DNA reads TGCGCCAGCAGTCCGCCCAGGGAGGGTTCACCCCTCCACTTT. Full variable domain (outside the CDR3, taken from reference TRBV5-1 and TRBJ1-6): KAGVTQTPRYLIKTRGQQVTLSCSPISGHRSVSWYQQTPGQGLQFLFEYFSETQRNKGNFPGRFSGRQFSNSRSEMNVSTLELGDSALYLCASSPPREGSPLHFGNGTRLTVT.

The chain is built from TRBV6-6 and TRBJ2-4, with 8 bases that match TRBD1. V dropped 6 bases and J dropped 4; count of bases not matched to a gene: 11. Germline CDR1 is MNHNY and CDR2 is SVGAGI (reference sequence). This CDR3 is built from 16 residues. The CDR3 DNA reads as TGTGCCAGCAGCCGACGGACAGGGCTTAAGAAAAACATTCAGTACTTC. Residues: CASSRRTGLKKNIQYF.

This chain joins TRBV7-2 and TRBJ2-7, with D tentatively TRBD1 or TRBD2 (5 bases each). The germline CDR1 and CDR2 sequences are SGHTA and FQGNSA. V lost 5 bases and J lost 2, with 10 bases in between. There are 13 residues in the CDR3. In DNA form, the CDR3 reads TGTGCCAGCAGCCCGGGGCGGGCCTACGAGCAGTACTTC. As protein: CASSPGRAYEQYF.

The J gene is TRBJ2-3, the V gene TRBV7-6; D uncertain. The V end was cut by 3 bases, the J end by 0 bases, with 19 bases between. Germline V CDR1 and CDR2: SGHVS, FNYEAQ. This CDR3 spans 18 amino acids. CDR3 sequence: CASSFPQNGDTSTDTQYF. CDR3 nucleotides: TGTGCCAGCAGCTTCCCCCAAAATGGAGATACTAGCACAGATACGCAGTATTTT. Using reference TRBV7-6 and TRBJ2-3 for the parts outside the CDR3, the full variable domain is GAGVSQSPRYKVTKRGQDVALRCDPISGHVSLYWYRQALGQGPEFLTYFNYEAQQDKSGLPNDRFSAERPEGSISTLTIQRTEQRDSAMYRCASSFPQNGDTSTDTQYFGPGTRLTVL.

The rearrangement uses TRBV15 and TRBJ2-3; the match to TRBD2 covers 9 bases. This CDR3 spans 15 amino acids. With V trimmed by 2 bases and J by 2 bases, 2 bases remained unmatched. The germline V gene encodes CDR1 LNHNV and CDR2 YYDKDF (reference sequence). The CDR3 sequence is CATSRSGGFTDTQYF. In DNA form, the CDR3 reads TGTGCCACCAGCAGAAGCGGGGGGTTCACAGATACGCAGTATTTT. Full variable domain (rest looked up from reference TRBV15 and TRBJ2-3): DAMVIQNPRYQVTQFGKPVTLSCSQTLNHNVMYWYQQKSSQAPKLLFHYYDKDFNNEADTPDNFQSRRPNTSFCFLDIRSPGLGDTAMYLCATSRSGGFTDTQYFGPGTRLTVL.

In DNA, the CDR3 is TGTGCCAGCAGCTTAGAGGGCTTCGATACGCAGTATTTT. It yields the protein CASSLEGFDTQYF. This rearrangement joins TRBV5-4 to TRBJ2-3; perhaps TRBD2 as D (5 bases). Germline values: CDR1 SGHNT, CDR2 YYREEE (reference sequence). CDR3 length: 13 residues. The germline V and J ends were trimmed by 2 bases and 6 bases, with 10 bases remaining between them.

The chain combines TRBV29-1 with TRBJ1-1; D gene unclear. V lost 4 bases to trimming and J lost 1 base, with 4 bases between them. The CDR3 length is 11 residues. Germline V CDR1 and CDR2: SQVTM, ANQGSEA. In DNA, the CDR3 is TGCAGCGTTGTCCCGAACACTGAAGCTTTCTTT. This translates into CSVVPNTEAFF.

This chain joins TRBV7-3 and TRBJ1-1; D gene unclear. Germline-derived CDR1 and CDR2 are SGHTA and FQGTGA. CDR3 size: 13 residues. Trimming removed 6 bases from V and 1 base from J, with 9 bases in between. CDR3 in amino acids: CASRLAGNTEAFF. In DNA form, the CDR3 reads TGTGCCAGCAGACTGGCAGGGAACACTGAAGCTTTCTTT.

The chain is built from TRBV6-6 and TRBJ1-1, with D maybe TRBD1 (6 bases). The CDR3 length is 13 residues. With 1 base removed from V and 10 bases from J, the gap between germline ends came to 13 bases. Germline V gene data show CDR1 as MNHNY and CDR2 as SVGAGI (reference sequence). This chain's CDR3 is CASSYLGQDGAFF. The CDR3 DNA reads as TGTGCCAGCAGTTACTTGGGACAAGATGGAGCTTTCTTT.

The chain carries TRBV5-1 and TRBJ2-1, with 8 nucleotides matching TRBD2. The germline gives CDR1 SGHRS, CDR2 YFSETQ. Trimming at V came to 3 bases and at J to 4 bases, leaving 9 bases not matched to a gene. There are 16 residues in the CDR3. The CDR3 DNA reads TGCGCCAGCAGCTATAGCGGGGACCCTATATACAATGAGCAGTTCTTC. Its protein product is CASSYSGDPIYNEQFF.

This chain uses TRBV19 with TRBJ2-4, with D possibly being TRBD1 or TRBD2 (5 bases each). This CDR3 is 14 amino acids long. CDR1 and CDR2 (germline): LNHDA, SQIVND (reference sequence). Trimming took off 5 bases at V and 3 bases at J, with 11 bases between the two ends. The CDR3 is CASSVGTNKNIQYF. DNA for the CDR3: TGTGCCAGTAGTGTAGGGACGAACAAAAACATTCAGTACTTC.

This clone turned up a few times. This sequence joins TRBV5-1 and TRBJ1-2, with D perhaps matching TRBD1 (6 bases). Between the trimmed V and J ends, which lost 0 bases and 4 bases, there was a span of 7 bases. Germline V lookup: CDR1 SGHRS, CDR2 YFSETQ. The CDR3 extends over 13 amino acids. In DNA form, the CDR3 reads TGCGCCAGCAGCTTGGAAGGGGGCTATGGCTACACCTTC. The encoded protein is CASSLEGGYGYTF. Supplemented by reference TRBV5-1 and TRBJ1-2, the full variable domain reads KAGVTQTPRYLIKTRGQQVTLSCSPISGHRSVSWYQQTPGQGLQFLFEYFSETQRNKGNFPGRFSGRQFSNSRSEMNVSTLELGDSALYLCASSLEGGYGYTFGSGTRLTVV.